The 12 T cell receptor beta chains presented below share a single source sample, sequenced in a study of beta chain features in type 1 diabetes. Study-wide results and caveats: Among all four CD4+ subsets, Type 1 diabetes patients had TCRB CDR3s that were moderately but significantly shorter.

Their specific antigens are unknown. The isolated RNA, all of it, was reverse transcribed, so expressed TCRB transcripts were what got sequenced. Method: immunoSEQ multiplex PCR; TCRdb's copy keeps in-frame clones and lacks some. This sample has 150,000 to 200,000 clones, with roughly 65% found just once. What was sequenced was naive CD4+ T cells from blood. The receptors were sampled from a man younger than 40 with type 1 diabetes.

This clone appeared once. The rearrangement uses TRBV28 and TRBJ2-7, with 7 bases identical to TRBD2. Trimming removed 6 bases from V and 3 bases from J; junction bases left unmatched: 17. From germline, CDR1 is MDHEN and CDR2 SYDVKM. The CDR3 is 17 amino acids. The CDR3 DNA is TGTGCCAGCAGCGGGGCGGGGGATCCGAAACGAAACTACGAGCAGTACTTC. Amino acid sequence: CASSGAGDPKRNYEQYF.

Notes on this clone: A junction boundary mismatches the germline segment, possibly from a read error. The chain couples TRBV30 to TRBJ2-3; TRBD2 aligns across 14 bases. From germline, CDR1 is GTSNPN and CDR2 SVGIG (reference sequence). The CDR3 has 13 amino acids. CDR3 sequence (DNA): TGTGCCTGGAGTGACACGAGGACTAGCGGGGGGCGCTTT. Translated, it gives CAWSDTRTSGGRF.

The chain employs TRBV20-1 and TRBJ2-5; D is ambiguous. The CDR3 is 10 amino acids. The germline V gene encodes CDR1 DFQATT and CDR2 SNEGSKA (reference sequence). V was clipped by 5 bases and J by 0 bases, with 1 base between them. CDR3 sequence reads: CSAHQETQYF. The CDR3 coding sequence is TGCAGTGCTCACCAAGAGACCCAGTACTTC.

The chain couples TRBV29-1 to TRBJ1-2; D is uncertain. Trimming took off 5 bases at V and 4 bases at J, with 14 bases between the two ends. Germline CDR1 and CDR2: SQVTM and ANQGSEA. The length of the CDR3 is 13 residues. CDR3 residues: CSVHFRMAYGYTF. In nucleotides, the CDR3 is TGCAGCGTTCATTTCAGAATGGCCTATGGCTACACCTTC. Combining the CDR3 with reference TRBV29-1 and TRBJ1-2 gives the whole variable domain SAVISQKPSRDICQRGTSLTIQCQVDSQVTMMFWYRQQPGQSLTLIATANQGSEATYESGFVIDKFPISRPNLTFSTLTVSNMSPEDSSIYLCSVHFRMAYGYTFGSGTRLTVV.

The J gene is TRBJ2-7, the V gene TRBV6-1, with 8 bases identical to TRBD2. CDR1 is MNHNS and CDR2 is SASEGT in the germline V gene. Unmatched junction bases numbered 11, after V lost 7 bases and J lost 3 bases. The CDR3 contains 15 residues. CDR3 bases: TGTGCCAGCACCGCCTCTGCGGGGGGTTACTACGAGCAGTACTTC. This sequence encodes CASTASAGGYYEQYF.

This clone came up a few times. The genes are TRBV6-5 and TRBJ2-6; the D is unclear. The germline CDR1 and CDR2 sequences are MNHEY and SVGAGI. There are 14 residues in the CDR3. V was cut by 6 bases and J by 0 bases, with 6 bases left in between. The CDR3 bases are TGTGCCAGCAGCTACGCCTCTGGGGCCAACGTCCTGACTTTC. This encodes CASSYASGANVLTF.

This clone appeared a few times. The rearrangement uses TRBV29-1 and TRBJ1-5, with a tentative D call TRBD1 (5 bases). CDR1 SQVTM and CDR2 ANQGSEA come from the germline V gene. Trimming shortened V by 7 bases and J by 7 bases, and 5 bases separated the two germline ends. The CDR3 extends over 9 amino acids. The DNA of the CDR3 is TGCAGCGCAGGGCAGCCCCAGCATTTT. Amino acid sequence: CSAGQPQHF.

This chain uses TRBV15 with TRBJ2-6; no clear D gene. V was cut by 5 bases and J by 0 bases, with 8 bases left in between. The CDR3 has 15 residues. Germline CDR1 is LNHNV and CDR2 is YYDKDF (reference sequence). In DNA, the CDR3 is TGTGCCACCAGCGAAGGCCGCTCTGGGGCCAACGTCCTGACTTTC. This codes for CATSEGRSGANVLTF.

The genes are TRBV30 and TRBJ1-2, with 8 bases matching TRBD1. V shed 2 bases, J shed 5 bases, and the junction held 7 bases outside the gene matches. CDR1 is GTSNPN and CDR2 is SVGIG in the germline V gene (reference sequence). The CDR3 totals 14 residues. The CDR3 is CAWSPGRTGYGYTF. CDR3 sequence (DNA): TGTGCCTGGAGTCCCGGTCGGACAGGGTATGGCTACACCTTC.

The chain links TRBV7-6 to TRBJ2-2; D call uncertain. The V and J ends lost 0 bases and 6 bases respectively, with 8 bases between them. The CDR3 runs 14 residues. Germline V gene data show CDR1 as SGHVS and CDR2 as FNYEAQ. The CDR3 region is CASSLAAPPGELFF. The CDR3, as DNA: TGTGCCAGCAGCTTAGCGGCCCCACCCGGGGAGCTGTTTTTT.

This clone appeared a few times. The CDR3: CASSSRQAHEQYF. The CDR3 DNA is TGTGCCAGCAGCTCCAGACAGGCCCACGAGCAGTACTTC. V gene TRBV7-2 combines with J gene TRBJ2-7, with TRBD1 as a possible D gene (6 bases). The CDR3 is made up of 13 amino acids. Germline V gene sequence: CDR1 SGHTA, CDR2 FQGNSA. The V gene lost 4 bases and the J gene lost 5 bases, with 12 bases spanning the gap.

This chain connects TRBV29-1 to TRBJ1-1; D is unresolved. The germline V and J ends were trimmed by 0 bases and 7 bases, with 9 bases remaining between them. The CDR3 is 12 residues long. In germline, CDR1 is SQVTM, CDR2 ANQGSEA. CDR3 nucleotide sequence: TGCAGCGTTGAAGACCGAGTCAATGAAGCTTTCTTT. This codes for CSVEDRVNEAFF.